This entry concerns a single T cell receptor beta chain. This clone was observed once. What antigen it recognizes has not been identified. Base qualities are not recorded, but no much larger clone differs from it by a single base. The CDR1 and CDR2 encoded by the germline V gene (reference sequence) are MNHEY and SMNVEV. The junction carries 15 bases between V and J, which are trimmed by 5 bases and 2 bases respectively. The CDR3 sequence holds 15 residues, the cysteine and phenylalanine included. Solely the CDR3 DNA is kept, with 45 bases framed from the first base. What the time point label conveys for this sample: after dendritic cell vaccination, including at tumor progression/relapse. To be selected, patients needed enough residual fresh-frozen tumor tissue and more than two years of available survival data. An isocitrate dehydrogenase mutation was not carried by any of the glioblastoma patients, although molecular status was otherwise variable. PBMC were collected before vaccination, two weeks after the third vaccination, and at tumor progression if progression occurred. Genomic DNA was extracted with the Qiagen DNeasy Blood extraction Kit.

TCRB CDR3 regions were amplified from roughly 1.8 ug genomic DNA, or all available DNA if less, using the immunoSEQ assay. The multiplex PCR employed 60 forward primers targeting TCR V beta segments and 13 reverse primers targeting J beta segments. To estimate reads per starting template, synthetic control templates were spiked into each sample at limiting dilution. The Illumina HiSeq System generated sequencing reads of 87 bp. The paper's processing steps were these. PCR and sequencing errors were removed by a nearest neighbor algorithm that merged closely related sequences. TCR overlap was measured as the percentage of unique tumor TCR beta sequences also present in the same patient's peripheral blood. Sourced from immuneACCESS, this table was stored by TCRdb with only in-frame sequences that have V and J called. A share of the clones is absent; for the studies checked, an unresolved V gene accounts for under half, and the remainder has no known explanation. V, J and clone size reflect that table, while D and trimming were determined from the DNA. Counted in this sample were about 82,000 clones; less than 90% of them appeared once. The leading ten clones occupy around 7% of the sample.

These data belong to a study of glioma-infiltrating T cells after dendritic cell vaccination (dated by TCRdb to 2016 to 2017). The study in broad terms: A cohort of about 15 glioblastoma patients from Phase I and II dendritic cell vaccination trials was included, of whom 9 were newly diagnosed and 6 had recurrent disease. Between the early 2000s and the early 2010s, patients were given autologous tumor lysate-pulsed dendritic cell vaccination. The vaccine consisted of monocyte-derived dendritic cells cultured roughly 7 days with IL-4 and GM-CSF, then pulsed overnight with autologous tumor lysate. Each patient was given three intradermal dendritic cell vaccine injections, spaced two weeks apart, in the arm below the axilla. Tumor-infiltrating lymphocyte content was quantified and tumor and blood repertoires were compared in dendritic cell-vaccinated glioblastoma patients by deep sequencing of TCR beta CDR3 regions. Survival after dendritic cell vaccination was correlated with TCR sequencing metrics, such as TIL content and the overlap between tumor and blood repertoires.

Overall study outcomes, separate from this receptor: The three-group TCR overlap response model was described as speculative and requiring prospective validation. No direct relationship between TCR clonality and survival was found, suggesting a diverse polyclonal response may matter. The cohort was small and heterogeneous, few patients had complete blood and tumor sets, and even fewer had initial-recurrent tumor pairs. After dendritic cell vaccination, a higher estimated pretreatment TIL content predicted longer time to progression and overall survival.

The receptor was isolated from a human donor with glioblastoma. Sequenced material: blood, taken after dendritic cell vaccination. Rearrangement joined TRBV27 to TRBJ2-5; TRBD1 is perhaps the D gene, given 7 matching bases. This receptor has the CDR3 CASSPGDRLQETQYF. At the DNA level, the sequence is TGTGCCAGCAGTCCGGGGGACAGATTGCAAGAGACCCAGTACTTC.